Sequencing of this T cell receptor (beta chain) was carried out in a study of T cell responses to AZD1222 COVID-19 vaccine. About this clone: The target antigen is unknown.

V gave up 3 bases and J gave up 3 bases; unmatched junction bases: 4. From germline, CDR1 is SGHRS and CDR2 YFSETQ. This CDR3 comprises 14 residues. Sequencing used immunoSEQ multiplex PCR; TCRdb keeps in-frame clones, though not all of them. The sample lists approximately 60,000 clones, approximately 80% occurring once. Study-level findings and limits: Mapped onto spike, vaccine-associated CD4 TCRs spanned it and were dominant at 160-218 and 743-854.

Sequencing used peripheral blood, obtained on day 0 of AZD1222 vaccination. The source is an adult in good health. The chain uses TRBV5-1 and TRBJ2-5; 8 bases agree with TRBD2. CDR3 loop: CASSSFGGEETQYF. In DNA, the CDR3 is TGCGCCAGCAGCTCTTTCGGGGGGGAAGAGACCCAGTACTTC. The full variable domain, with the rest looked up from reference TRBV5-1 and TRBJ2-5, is KAGVTQTPRYLIKTRGQQVTLSCSPISGHRSVSWYQQTPGQGLQFLFEYFSETQRNKGNFPGRFSGRQFSNSRSEMNVSTLELGDSALYLCASSSFGGEETQYFGPGTRLLVL.